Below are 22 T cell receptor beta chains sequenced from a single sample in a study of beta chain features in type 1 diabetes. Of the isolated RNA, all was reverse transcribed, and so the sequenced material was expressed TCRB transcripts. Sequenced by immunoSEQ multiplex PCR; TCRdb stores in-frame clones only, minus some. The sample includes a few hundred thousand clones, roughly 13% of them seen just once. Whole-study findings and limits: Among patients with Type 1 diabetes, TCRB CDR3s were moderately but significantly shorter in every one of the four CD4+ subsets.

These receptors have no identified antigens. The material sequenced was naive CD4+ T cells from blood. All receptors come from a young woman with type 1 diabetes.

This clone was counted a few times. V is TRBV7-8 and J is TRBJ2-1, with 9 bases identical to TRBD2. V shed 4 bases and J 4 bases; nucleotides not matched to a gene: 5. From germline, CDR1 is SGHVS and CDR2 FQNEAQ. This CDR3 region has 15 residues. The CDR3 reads CASSSLAGRYNEQFF. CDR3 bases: TGTGCCAGCAGCTCCCTAGCGGGGCGATACAATGAGCAGTTCTTC.

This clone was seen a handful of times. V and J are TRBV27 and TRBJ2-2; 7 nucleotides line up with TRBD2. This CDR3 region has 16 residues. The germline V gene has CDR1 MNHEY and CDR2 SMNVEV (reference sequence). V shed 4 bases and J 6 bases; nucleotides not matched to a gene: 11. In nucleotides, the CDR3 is TGTGCCAGCAGTTCGTACAGGCGGGGGAGCGCCGGGGAGCTGTTTTTT. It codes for CASSSYRRGSAGELFF.

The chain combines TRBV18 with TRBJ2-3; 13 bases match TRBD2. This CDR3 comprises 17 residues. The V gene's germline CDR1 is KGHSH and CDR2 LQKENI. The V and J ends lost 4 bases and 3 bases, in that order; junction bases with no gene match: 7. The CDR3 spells CASSLGLAGVRTDTQYF. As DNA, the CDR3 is TGTGCCAGCTCACTAGGACTAGCGGGAGTAAGGACAGATACGCAGTATTTT.

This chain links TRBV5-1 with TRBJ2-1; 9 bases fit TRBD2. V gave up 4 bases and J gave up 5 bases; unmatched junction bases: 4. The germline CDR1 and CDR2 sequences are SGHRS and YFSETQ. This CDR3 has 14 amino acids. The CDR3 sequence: CASSTGLAHNEQFF. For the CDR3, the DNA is TGCGCCAGCAGCACGGGACTAGCCCACAATGAGCAGTTCTTC.

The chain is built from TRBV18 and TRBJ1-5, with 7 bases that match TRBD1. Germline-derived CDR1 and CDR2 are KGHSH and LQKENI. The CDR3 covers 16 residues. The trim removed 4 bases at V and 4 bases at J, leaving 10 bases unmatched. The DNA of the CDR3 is TGTGCCAGCTCACGGGATGTGGGGACAGCGAATCAGCCCCAGCATTTT. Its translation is CASSRDVGTANQPQHF.

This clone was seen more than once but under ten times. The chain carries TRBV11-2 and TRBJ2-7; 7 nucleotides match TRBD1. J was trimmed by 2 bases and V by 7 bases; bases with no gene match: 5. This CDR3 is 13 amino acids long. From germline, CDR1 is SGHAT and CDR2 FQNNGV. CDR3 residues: CASTRQGAYEQYF. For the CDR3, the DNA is TGTGCCAGCACCAGACAGGGTGCCTACGAGCAGTACTTC. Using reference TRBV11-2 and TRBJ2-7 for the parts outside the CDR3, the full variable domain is EAGVAQSPRYKIIEKRQSVAFWCNPISGHATLYWYQQILGQGPKLLIQFQNNGVVDDSQLPKDRFSAERLKGVDSTLKIQPAKLEDSAVYLCASTRQGAYEQYFGPGTRLTVT.

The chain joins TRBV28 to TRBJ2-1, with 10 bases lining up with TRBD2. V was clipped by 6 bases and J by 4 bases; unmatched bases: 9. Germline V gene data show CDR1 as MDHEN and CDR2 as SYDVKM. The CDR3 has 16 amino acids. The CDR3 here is CASSLTGLADYNEQFF. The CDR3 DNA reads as TGTGCCAGCAGCTTAACCGGACTAGCGGATTACAATGAGCAGTTCTTC. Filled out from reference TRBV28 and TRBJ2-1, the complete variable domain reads DVKVTQSSRYLVKRTGEKVFLECVQDMDHENMFWYRQDPGLGLRLIYFSYDVKMKEKGDIPEGYSVSREKKERFSLILESASTNQTSMYLCASSLTGLADYNEQFFGPGTRLTVL.

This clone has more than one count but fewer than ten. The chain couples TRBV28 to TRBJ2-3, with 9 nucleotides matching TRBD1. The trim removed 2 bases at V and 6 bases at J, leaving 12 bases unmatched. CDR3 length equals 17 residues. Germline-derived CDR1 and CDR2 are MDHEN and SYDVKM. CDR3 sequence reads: CASSLPGQGMKADTQYF. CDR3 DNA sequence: TGTGCCAGCAGTTTACCGGGACAGGGTATGAAGGCGGATACGCAGTATTTT.

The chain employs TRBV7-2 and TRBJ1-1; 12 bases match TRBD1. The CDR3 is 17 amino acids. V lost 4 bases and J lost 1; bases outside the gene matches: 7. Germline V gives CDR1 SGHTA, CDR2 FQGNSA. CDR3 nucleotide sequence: TGTGCCAGCAGCTCCCCGGGACAGGGGGCACCGAACACTGAAGCTTTCTTT. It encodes CASSSPGQGAPNTEAFF.

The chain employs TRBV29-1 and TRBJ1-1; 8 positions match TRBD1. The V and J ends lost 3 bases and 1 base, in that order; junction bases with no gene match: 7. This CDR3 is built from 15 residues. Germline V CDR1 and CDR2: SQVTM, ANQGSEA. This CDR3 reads CSVDPGGNENTEAFF. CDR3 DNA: TGCAGCGTTGATCCAGGGGGCAACGAGAACACTGAAGCTTTCTTT. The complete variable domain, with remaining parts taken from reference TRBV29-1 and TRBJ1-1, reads SAVISQKPSRDICQRGTSLTIQCQVDSQVTMMFWYRQQPGQSLTLIATANQGSEATYESGFVIDKFPISRPNLTFSTLTVSNMSPEDSSIYLCSVDPGGNENTEAFFGQGTRLTVV.

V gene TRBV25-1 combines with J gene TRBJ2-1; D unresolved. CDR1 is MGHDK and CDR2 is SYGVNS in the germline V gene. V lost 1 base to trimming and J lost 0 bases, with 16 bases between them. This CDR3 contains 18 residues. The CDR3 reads CASSEFSGGGNSYNEQFF. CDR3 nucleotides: TGTGCCAGCAGTGAATTTTCCGGCGGCGGAAACTCCTACAATGAGCAGTTCTTC.

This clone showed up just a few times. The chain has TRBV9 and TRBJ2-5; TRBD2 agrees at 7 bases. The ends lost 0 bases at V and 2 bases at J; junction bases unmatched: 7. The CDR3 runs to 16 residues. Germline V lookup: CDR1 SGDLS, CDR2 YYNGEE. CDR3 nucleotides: TGTGCCAGCAGCGTAGCTACGGGAGCGGGGCAAGAGACCCAGTACTTC. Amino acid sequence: CASSVATGAGQETQYF.

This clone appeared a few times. CDR3: CASSRAGGAMNTEAFF. CDR3 DNA sequence: TGTGCCAGCAGCAGGGCAGGGGGCGCGATGAACACTGAAGCTTTCTTT. The chain is built from TRBV7-9 and TRBJ1-1; 8 positions match TRBD1. Trimming took 5 bases from V and 0 from J; bases not matched to a gene: 8. From germline, CDR1 is SEHNR and CDR2 FQNEAQ (reference sequence). The CDR3 covers 16 residues.

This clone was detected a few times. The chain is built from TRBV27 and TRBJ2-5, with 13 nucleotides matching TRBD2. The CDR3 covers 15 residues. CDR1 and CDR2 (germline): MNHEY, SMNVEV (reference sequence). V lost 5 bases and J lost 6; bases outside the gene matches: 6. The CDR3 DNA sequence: TGTGCCAGCAGTGGAGGACTAGCGGGAGTAAAGACCCAGTACTTC. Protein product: CASSGGLAGVKTQYF.

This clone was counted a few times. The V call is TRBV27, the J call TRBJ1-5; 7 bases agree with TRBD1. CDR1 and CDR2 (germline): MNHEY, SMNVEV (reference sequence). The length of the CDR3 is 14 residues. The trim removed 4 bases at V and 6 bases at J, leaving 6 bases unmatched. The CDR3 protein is CASSSRQGGQPQHF. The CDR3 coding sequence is TGTGCCAGCAGTTCACGACAGGGTGGTCAGCCCCAGCATTTT.

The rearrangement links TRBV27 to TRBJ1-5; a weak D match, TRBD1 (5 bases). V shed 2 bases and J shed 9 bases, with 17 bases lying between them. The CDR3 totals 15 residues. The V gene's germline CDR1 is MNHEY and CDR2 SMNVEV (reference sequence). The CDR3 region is CASSLIGGGGRPQHF. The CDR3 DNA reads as TGTGCCAGCAGTTTAATTGGCGGGGGGGGTCGGCCCCAGCATTTT.

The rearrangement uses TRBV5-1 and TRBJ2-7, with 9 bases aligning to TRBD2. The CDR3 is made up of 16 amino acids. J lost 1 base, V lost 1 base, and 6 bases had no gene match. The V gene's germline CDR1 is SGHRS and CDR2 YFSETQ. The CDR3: CASSLIAAGGSYEQYF. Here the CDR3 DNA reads TGCGCCAGCAGCTTGATAGCGGCGGGAGGGTCCTACGAGCAGTACTTC. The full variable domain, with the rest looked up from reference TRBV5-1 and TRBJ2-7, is KAGVTQTPRYLIKTRGQQVTLSCSPISGHRSVSWYQQTPGQGLQFLFEYFSETQRNKGNFPGRFSGRQFSNSRSEMNVSTLELGDSALYLCASSLIAAGGSYEQYFGPGTRLTVT.

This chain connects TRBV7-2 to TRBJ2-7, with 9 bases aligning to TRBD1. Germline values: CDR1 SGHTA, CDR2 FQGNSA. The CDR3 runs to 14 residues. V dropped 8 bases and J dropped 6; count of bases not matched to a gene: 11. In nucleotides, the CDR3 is TGTGCCAGCGGCTCGGGACAGGGTAGACGCGAGCAGTACTTC. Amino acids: CASGSGQGRREQYF.

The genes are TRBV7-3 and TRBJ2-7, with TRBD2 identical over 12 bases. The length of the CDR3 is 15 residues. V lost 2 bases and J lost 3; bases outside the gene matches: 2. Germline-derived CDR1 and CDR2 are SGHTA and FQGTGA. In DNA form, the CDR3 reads TGTGCCAGCAGCTTAGGACTAGCGGGATACTACGAGCAGTACTTC. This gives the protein CASSLGLAGYYEQYF.

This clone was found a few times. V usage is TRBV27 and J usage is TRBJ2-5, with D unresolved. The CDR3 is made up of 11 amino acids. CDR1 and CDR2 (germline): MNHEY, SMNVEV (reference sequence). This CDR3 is CVVITRETQYF. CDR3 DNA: TGTGTCGTAATTACTCGAGAGACCCAGTACTTC.

CDR3 amino acids: CAWSPDPGETQYF. The DNA for the CDR3 is TGTGCCTGGAGTCCGGACCCGGGGGAGACCCAGTACTTC. This chain connects TRBV30 to TRBJ2-5; D might be TRBD2 (5 bases). CDR1 is GTSNPN, CDR2 SVGIG, per germline (reference sequence). V was shortened by 2 bases and J by 5 bases, with 12 bases between the two germline ends. The CDR3 totals 13 residues.

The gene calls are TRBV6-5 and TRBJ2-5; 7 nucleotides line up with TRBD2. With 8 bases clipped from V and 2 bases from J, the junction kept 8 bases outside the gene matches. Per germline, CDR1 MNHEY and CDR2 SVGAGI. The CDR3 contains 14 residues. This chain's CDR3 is CASAEASGQETQYF. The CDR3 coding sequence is TGTGCCAGCGCAGAGGCTAGCGGTCAAGAGACCCAGTACTTC.